This TCR beta chain was sequenced in a study of T cell responses to AZD1222 COVID-19 vaccine. Study details: Second-dose intervals near 4 or 12 weeks were combined. Whole-study findings and limits: Nearly half of spike-specific TCRs reportedly target variant regions that are unmutated in the B.1.351 and B.1.1.7 variants.

CDR3 length: 14 residues. Trimming took 6 bases from V and 7 from J, leaving 19 bases between them. From germline, CDR1 is SQVTM and CDR2 ANQGSEA. Data came from immunoSEQ multiplex PCR; TCRdb stores just in-frame clones and leaves some out. The sample records 150,000 to 200,000 clones, over 80% being singletons. With regard to this clone: Its antigen is undetermined.

The specimen comprised peripheral blood, sampled on day 0 of AZD1222 vaccination. The chain joins TRBV29-1 to TRBJ2-1; D possibly corresponds to TRBD1 (6 bases). The clonotype originates from an adult in good health. The CDR3 sequence: CSVGTGNNPNEQFF. The CDR3 DNA reads as TGCAGCGTGGGTACAGGGAACAATCCTAATGAGCAGTTCTTC.